This is a list of T cell receptor beta chains from one sample in a study of graft-versus-host responses after intestinal transplantation. Generated by immunoSEQ multiplex PCR, the TCRdb table keeps only in-frame clones and is missing some. This table holds over 75,000 clones, more than 70% found once. The sequencing here drew on PBMCs, taken 255 days after intestinal transplant. The origin of the receptors is a human patient who received an intestinal transplant, so some T cells may come from the graft donor. CDR3s leave out the opening cysteine and the closing phenylalanine or tryptophan. Fields, in order: CDR3 protein, D gene, J gene, V gene. A D gene is named only where the DNA matches it firmly.

CDR3aa: ASSNPTGRGHQPQH; d_gene: -; j_gene: TRBJ1-5; v_gene: TRBV28
CDR3aa: ASSVDSGLSGEQF; d_gene: TRBD2; j_gene: TRBJ2-1; v_gene: TRBV2
CDR3aa: ASTPHQAANNEKLF; d_gene: -; j_gene: TRBJ1-4; v_gene: TRBV28
CDR3aa: TSSMLRLCEQY; d_gene: -; j_gene: TRBJ2-7; v_gene: TRBV1
CDR3aa: ASSLTVMNTEAF; d_gene: -; j_gene: TRBJ1-1; v_gene: TRBV28
CDR3aa: ASSVWGPGPRGVQETQY; d_gene: -; j_gene: TRBJ2-5; v_gene: TRBV19
CDR3aa: AWSVQGGNYGYT; d_gene: -; j_gene: TRBJ1-2; v_gene: TRBV30
CDR3aa: ASSPTSGGANGELF; d_gene: TRBD2; j_gene: TRBJ2-2; v_gene: TRBV7-6
CDR3aa: ASSEVQPSLNTEAF; d_gene: -; j_gene: TRBJ1-1; v_gene: TRBV2
CDR3aa: ASGLDLVNEQF; d_gene: -; j_gene: TRBJ2-1; v_gene: TRBV2
CDR3aa: ASSQGWGSSYEQY; d_gene: -; j_gene: TRBJ2-7; v_gene: TRBV4-1
CDR3aa: ASSLATRGHYGYT; d_gene: -; j_gene: TRBJ1-2; v_gene: TRBV5-6
CDR3aa: ASSLLASKETQY; d_gene: -; j_gene: TRBJ2-5; v_gene: TRBV11-2
CDR3aa: ASSYSGTGSNQPQH; d_gene: TRBD1; j_gene: TRBJ1-5; v_gene: TRBV6-5
CDR3aa: AISAPGQGRNEQY; d_gene: TRBD1; j_gene: -; v_gene: TRBV10-3
CDR3aa: ASREAGTGDKKLF; d_gene: -; j_gene: TRBJ1-4; v_gene: TRBV7-9
CDR3aa: ASSWGDEQF; d_gene: -; j_gene: TRBJ2-1; v_gene: TRBV28
CDR3aa: ASSEGEKNIQY; d_gene: -; j_gene: TRBJ2-4; v_gene: TRBV2
CDR3aa: ASSLDPASYEQY; d_gene: -; j_gene: TRBJ2-7; v_gene: TRBV5-1
CDR3aa: ASSPRGGNTIY; d_gene: -; j_gene: TRBJ1-3; v_gene: TRBV28
CDR3aa: ASSIAKRQGSSYNEQF; d_gene: TRBD1; j_gene: TRBJ2-1; v_gene: TRBV19
CDR3aa: ASSLDQRWLHEQY; d_gene: -; j_gene: TRBJ2-7; v_gene: TRBV11-2
CDR3aa: ASSFSGGELF; d_gene: -; j_gene: TRBJ2-2; v_gene: TRBV5-8
CDR3aa: ASSEKGARGYGYT; d_gene: TRBD1; j_gene: TRBJ1-2; v_gene: TRBV6-1
CDR3aa: ASSDLAGTKAF; d_gene: -; j_gene: TRBJ1-1; v_gene: TRBV6-4
CDR3aa: ASSPRRQGRTDTQY; d_gene: TRBD1; j_gene: TRBJ2-3; v_gene: TRBV6-6
CDR3aa: ASAPRKVVGANVLT; d_gene: -; j_gene: TRBJ2-6; v_gene: TRBV2
CDR3aa: ARQGNNYGYT; d_gene: -; j_gene: TRBJ1-2; v_gene: TRBV2
CDR3aa: AIRTDRVNSPLH; d_gene: TRBD1; j_gene: TRBJ1-6; v_gene: TRBV10-3
CDR3aa: ASSQEGDTEAF; d_gene: -; j_gene: TRBJ1-1; v_gene: TRBV14
CDR3aa: ASSIAGTVNTEAF; d_gene: TRBD1; j_gene: TRBJ1-1; v_gene: TRBV19
CDR3aa: ASSLGQTISYEQY; d_gene: TRBD1; j_gene: TRBJ2-7; v_gene: TRBV11-2
CDR3aa: ASSYSSGGPYNEQF; d_gene: TRBD2; j_gene: TRBJ2-1; v_gene: TRBV2
CDR3aa: ASSTGPTFNYGYT; d_gene: -; j_gene: TRBJ1-2; v_gene: TRBV5-1
CDR3aa: ASSEKRGADTQY; d_gene: TRBD2; j_gene: TRBJ2-3; v_gene: TRBV2
CDR3aa: SVVEASGTYEQY; d_gene: TRBD2; j_gene: TRBJ2-7; v_gene: TRBV29-1